This T cell receptor (beta chain) comes out of a study of T cells after yellow fever vaccination. The V and J ends lost 9 bases and 2 bases, in that order; junction bases with no gene match: 8. The CDR3 consists of 14 residues. Germline V gene data show CDR1 as ENHRY and CDR2 as SYGVKD. This clonotype has just a few counts. Its antigen is as yet unknown. TCRdb processed the 5' RACE reads anew with MiXCR; each CDR3 protein has one entry. The top ten clones hold 15% to 20% of a sample with more than 300,000 distinct CDR3 sequences, around 6.8% of them seen once. Study-level results: Peak timing came faster in the weaker secondary response, day 5 versus 15. Booster samples showed a return of most primary-vaccination clones (around 95% CD4, around 85% CD8).

The source material was PBMCs, sampled more than 40 days after the first yellow fever vaccination. This rearrangement joins TRBV10-3 to TRBJ2-3; 7 positions match TRBD2. The sequence came from a man aged 18 to 30 who received the YFV17D yellow fever vaccine. The CDR3, as DNA: TGTGCCATAGGGTCCCTAGCGGCCACAGATACGCAGTATTTT. Protein sequence: CAIGSLAATDTQYF.